The entry below describes one TCR beta chain. Its cognate antigen is unknown. TCRdb's table, derived via immunoSEQ multiplex PCR, lists solely in-frame clones and lacks some. The data hold roughly 16,000 clones, with more than 75% observed a single time. Unmatched junction bases numbered 7, after V lost 0 bases and J lost 4 bases. The CDR3 consists of 16 residues. Germline CDR1 SGHTA, CDR2 FQGNSA. Using viral peptide pools, the ViraFEST assay grew out antigen-specific CD4+ T cells prior to sequencing. The culture ran for nine to ten days, and then CD4+ T cells were isolated. The vaccine given was either BNT162b2 or mRNA-1273, in two doses. None of these healthy vaccinees had been infected with SARS-CoV-2 before vaccination. This sample was taken from a study of vaccination effects on CD4 cells after COVID-19.

The source was CD4+ T cells from PBMCs cultured with HCoV-NL63 spike peptides, collected after COVID-19 vaccination. This TCR derives from a human donor who received a COVID-19 vaccine. V gene TRBV7-2 combines with J gene TRBJ2-5, with TRBD2 identical over 8 bases. DNA of the CDR3: TGTGCCAGCAGCTTAGCGGCCCCGGGGGGGCGAGAGACCCAGTACTTC. It is translated as CASSLAAPGGRETQYF. The variable domain in full, with the rest retrieved from reference TRBV7-2 and TRBJ2-5, is GAGVSQSPSNKVTEKGKDVELRCDPISGHTALYWYRQSLGQGLEFLIYFQGNSAPDKSGLPSDRFSAERTGGSVSTLTIQRTQQEDSAVYLCASSLAAPGGRETQYFGPGTRLLVL.